The 16 T cell receptor beta chains below come from one sample, sequenced in a study of T cell repertoires in cytomegalovirus infection. TCRdb reprocessed the reads via MiXCR and lists one record per CDR3 protein. The repertoire holds some 900,000 distinct CDR3 sequences, with 30% to 35% as singletons. For these TCRs, the target antigens are not known. The specimen was cultured CD8+ T cells from PBMCs, collected from culture after CMV antigen stimulation. These TCRs come from a human donor in good health (CMV status not recorded). Some clones in this sample may be carry-over from other donors' samples.

This chain joins TRBV20-1 and TRBJ1-6; 10 bases line up with TRBD1. This CDR3 has 17 amino acids. Germline values: CDR1 DFQATT, CDR2 SNEGSKA (reference sequence). The V gene end was trimmed by 0 bases and the J gene end by 7 bases; junction bases not matched to a gene: 9. This CDR3 is CSARDRRRQGANSPLHF. The DNA of the CDR3 is TGCAGTGCTAGAGATAGACGGCGACAGGGGGCCAATTCACCCCTCCACTTT.

This clonotype occurred a few times. V and J are TRBV24-1 and TRBJ1-6, with D hard to call. The CDR3 extends over 16 amino acids. Germline CDR1 reads KGHDR; CDR2 reads SFDVKD. V lost 7 bases to trimming and J lost 4 bases, with 16 bases between them. CDR3 protein: CATRPSDRDYNSPLHF. The CDR3 DNA follows: TGTGCCACCAGACCCAGCGACCGGGATTATAATTCACCCCTCCACTTT.

V usage is TRBV7-2 and J usage is TRBJ2-3; D is unclear. The CDR3 runs 13 residues. Germline lookup yields CDR1 SGHTA and CDR2 FQGNSA. With 5 bases removed from V and 7 bases from J, the gap between germline ends came to 13 bases. The CDR3 here is CASSPLVYNTQYF. Here the CDR3 DNA reads TGTGCCAGCAGCCCCTTGGTCTACAATACGCAGTATTTT.

This clonotype turned up a few times. This sequence joins TRBV12-3 or TRBV12-4 and TRBJ1-2; 8 bases are shared with TRBD1. V gave up 4 bases and J gave up 5 bases; unmatched junction bases: 6. This CDR3 is 14 amino acids long. CDR3 nucleotide sequence: TGTGCCAGCAGTTCGGGACAGGTTTTTTATGGCTACACCTTC. Its translation: CASSSGQVFYGYTF.

The chain employs TRBV19 and TRBJ2-3; TRBD2 matches 10 bases. From germline, CDR1 is LNHDA and CDR2 SQIVND (reference sequence). The trim removed 11 bases at V and 5 bases at J, leaving 10 bases unmatched. This CDR3 spans 14 amino acids. In DNA form, the CDR3 reads TGTGCCCAAAGCGGGGGGGCTTCTCTAGATACGCAGTATTTT. It translates to CAQSGGASLDTQYF.

This chain connects TRBV14 to TRBJ1-1; 8 bases are a match to TRBD1. Germline V lookup: CDR1 SGHDN, CDR2 FVKESK. The CDR3 has 15 residues. Trimming removed 4 bases from V and 5 bases from J; junction bases left unmatched: 9. The CDR3 DNA reads as TGTGCCAGCAGCCCAGGGCAGGGGGCACAGACTGAAGCTTTCTTT. This codes for CASSPGQGAQTEAFF.

This clonotype appeared many times. The rearrangement links TRBV7-6 to TRBJ1-2; maybe TRBD1 (6 bases). The germline V and J ends were trimmed by 5 bases and 3 bases, with 13 bases remaining between them. The CDR3 totals 14 residues. From germline, CDR1 is SGHVS and CDR2 FNYEAQ. DNA for the CDR3: TGTGCCAGCAGCGGGGGCGGGGATGACTATGGCTACACCTTC. It encodes CASSGGGDDYGYTF.

The V call is TRBV5-6, the J call TRBJ1-1; TRBD1 aligns across 9 bases. Germline values: CDR1 SGHDT, CDR2 YYEEEE. The CDR3 consists of 15 residues. Losses at the gene ends were 0 bases for V and 4 bases for J; bases not matched to a gene: 4. As DNA, the CDR3 is TGTGCCAGCAGCTTGGCCCCGGGACAGGGCACTGAAGCTTTCTTT. Translation: CASSLAPGQGTEAFF.

V is TRBV5-1 and J is TRBJ1-4, with D possibly being TRBD1 (6 bases). The length of the CDR3 is 18 residues. Germline V gene lookup returns CDR1 SGHRS and CDR2 YFSETQ. V shed 4 bases and J shed 6 bases, with 25 bases lying between them. CDR3 coding DNA: TGCGCCAGCAGCCCGGTGGGACATGGCACTTCTTACGATGAAAAACTGTTTTTT. This sequence encodes CASSPVGHGTSYDEKLFF.

The gene calls are TRBV25-1 and TRBJ1-2, with 7 bases that match TRBD1. This CDR3 contains 14 residues. The V segment lost 6 bases and the J segment 2 bases; nucleotides outside the gene matches: 6. Per the germline V gene, CDR1 is MGHDK and CDR2 is SYGVNS. CDR3 loop: CASRQGQPNYGYTF. For the CDR3, the DNA is TGTGCCAGCAGGCAGGGACAGCCCAACTATGGCTACACCTTC.

The chain links TRBV5-5 to TRBJ2-2; D not certain. The V gene lost 5 bases and the J gene lost 0 bases, with 8 bases spanning the gap. The CDR3 contains 14 residues. Germline V gene data show CDR1 as SGHKS and CDR2 as YYEKEE (reference sequence). Here the CDR3 reads CASRRIPNTGELFF. The CDR3 DNA is TGTGCCAGCAGGAGGATTCCGAACACCGGGGAGCTGTTTTTT.

This clonotype was found many times. V is TRBV7-6 and J is TRBJ2-5; 7 positions match TRBD2. Trimming cost V 1 base and J 6 bases; bases outside gene matches: 5. The CDR3 is 14 amino acids. Germline CDR1 and CDR2: SGHVS and FNYEAQ. The CDR3 bases are TGTGCCAGCAGCTTAGGGGGAGGGAGAAAGACCCAGTACTTC. Amino acid sequence: CASSLGGGRKTQYF.

This clonotype turned up a few times. The J gene is TRBJ2-1, the V gene TRBV12-3 or TRBV12-4; tentatively, D is TRBD1 (6 bases). V was shortened by 7 bases and J by 3 bases, with 13 bases between the two germline ends. This CDR3 is 14 amino acids long. The CDR3 DNA sequence: TGTGCCAGCATGCCGGGGACAAACTACAATGAGCAGTTCTTC. Protein: CASMPGTNYNEQFF.

The rearrangement uses TRBV28 and TRBJ2-7, with D tentatively TRBD1 (6 bases). V lost 8 bases and J 5 bases, leaving 13 bases between the germline ends. The germline V gene encodes CDR1 MDHEN and CDR2 SYDVKM. The CDR3 sequence is 12 residues long. CDR3: CASAGQRNEQYV. DNA for the CDR3: TGTGCCAGCGCCGGACAGCGGAACGAGCAGTACGTC.

In its sample, this clonotype was seen many times. The gene calls are TRBV7-8 and TRBJ2-2; D perhaps matches TRBD2 (6 bases). Deletions cut 2 bases from V and 1 base from J, with 11 bases between. The CDR3 is made up of 16 amino acids. Germline V gene sequence: CDR1 SGHVS, CDR2 FQNEAQ. The CDR3 loop reads CASSLISGVNTGELFF. In DNA form, the CDR3 reads TGTGCCAGCAGCTTAATATCGGGGGTGAACACCGGGGAGCTGTTTTTT.

Of note for this clonotype: This may arise from a read error, as a much more abundant clone is one base away. The chain recombines TRBV6-6 with TRBJ1-2; D may be TRBD1 (5 bases). Germline-derived CDR1 and CDR2 are MNHNY and SVGAGI (reference sequence). The CDR3 has 16 residues. CDR3 nucleotides: TGTGCCAGCAACTCCGGGACGCACGGGTCCGTGTATGGCAACACCTTC. Protein product: CASNSGTHGSVYGNTF.